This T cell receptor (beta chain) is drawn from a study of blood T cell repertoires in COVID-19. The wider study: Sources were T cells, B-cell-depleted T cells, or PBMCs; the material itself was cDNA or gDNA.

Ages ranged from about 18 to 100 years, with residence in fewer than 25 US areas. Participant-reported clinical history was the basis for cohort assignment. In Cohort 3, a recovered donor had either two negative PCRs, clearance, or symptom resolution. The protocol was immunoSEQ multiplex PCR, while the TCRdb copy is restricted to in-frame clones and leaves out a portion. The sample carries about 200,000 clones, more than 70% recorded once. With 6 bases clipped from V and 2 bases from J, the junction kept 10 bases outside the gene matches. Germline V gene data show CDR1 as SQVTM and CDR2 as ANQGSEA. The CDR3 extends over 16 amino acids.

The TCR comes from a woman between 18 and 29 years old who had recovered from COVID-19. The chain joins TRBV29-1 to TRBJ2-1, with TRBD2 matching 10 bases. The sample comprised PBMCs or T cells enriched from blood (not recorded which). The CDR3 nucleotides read TGCAGCGTCCAGCGGGGGGGCACGGATGCCTACAATGAGCAGTTCTTC. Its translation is CSVQRGGTDAYNEQFF.